The 10 T cell receptor beta chains below were found in one sample sequenced in a study of PD-L1 blockade in urothelial cancer. The repertoire was sequenced with immunoSEQ multiplex PCR; TCRdb's copy has only in-frame clones and lacks some. Among approximately 47,000 clones listed, around four fifths were seen once. Time point reported: pretreatment peripheral blood. The sample was PBMCs, taken around atezolizumab (anti-PD-L1) treatment. The receptors were gathered from a man in his fifties or sixties with urothelial cancer.

The V call is TRBV19, the J call TRBJ2-5, with 9 bases lining up with TRBD1. The CDR3 runs to 16 residues. Germline V gene data show CDR1 as LNHDA and CDR2 as SQIVND (reference sequence). Losses at the gene ends were 5 bases for V and 6 bases for J; bases not matched to a gene: 13. The CDR3 region is CASSSTYRDRVKTQYF. In nucleotides, the CDR3 is TGTGCCAGTAGTTCTACTTACCGGGACAGGGTAAAGACCCAGTACTTC. The full variable domain, its missing parts supplied by reference TRBV19 and TRBJ2-5, is DGGITQSPKYLFRKEGQNVTLSCEQNLNHDAMYWYRQDPGQGLRLIYYSQIVNDFQKGDIAEGYSVSREKKESFPLTVTSAQKNPTAFYLCASSSTYRDRVKTQYFGPGTRLLVL.

Details on this clone: The sample holds other DNA sequences that translate to the same CDR3. The chain uses TRBV20-1 and TRBJ1-1; D is undetermined. Looked up from germline, CDR1 is DFQATT and CDR2 is SNEGSKA (reference sequence). The CDR3 is made up of 10 amino acids. Trimming stripped 0 bases from V and 8 bases from J, with 4 bases between. CDR3 bases: TGCAGTGCTAGAGACAGGGAAGCTTTCTTT. It is translated as CSARDREAFF.

This chain links TRBV7-3 with TRBJ2-2, with a possible D match to TRBD1 (5 bases). There are 15 residues in the CDR3. V lost 2 bases, J lost 0 bases, and 7 bases lay in between. Germline CDR1 reads SGHTA; CDR2 reads FQGTGA. The CDR3 DNA follows: TGTGCCAGCAGCTTATCGACAGCGAACACCGGGGAGCTGTTTTTT. Translated, it gives CASSLSTANTGELFF.

The chain couples TRBV7-9 to TRBJ2-2, with D uncertain. The germline V and J ends were trimmed by 2 bases and 1 base, with 8 bases remaining between them. In germline, CDR1 is SEHNR, CDR2 FQNEAQ (reference sequence). This CDR3 has 15 residues. CDR3 bases: TGTGCCAGCAGCTTAATTGGGCAGAACACCGGGGAGCTGTTTTTT. It yields the protein CASSLIGQNTGELFF.

Notes on this clone: The CDR3 does not close with the conserved phenylalanine or tryptophan, likely indicating a read error. The DNA is left out, because the CDR3 cannot be placed on it with certainty; the CDR3 is given as TCRdb lists it. The chain has TRBV1 and TRBJ1-2. TRBV1 constitutes a pseudogene. The CDR3 spans 12 residues, counting both ends. CDR3 protein: CTSSQFSRTGVP.

This chain links TRBV6-6 with TRBJ2-7, with 7 bases matching TRBD1. The trim removed 7 bases at V and 0 bases at J, leaving 6 bases unmatched. The CDR3 spans 14 residues. Germline V gives CDR1 MNHNY, CDR2 SVGAGI (reference sequence). In DNA, the CDR3 is TGTGCCAGCAATTCCCGGGACAGCTCCTACGAGCAGTACGTC. Its translation: CASNSRDSSYEQYV.

V usage is TRBV29-1 and J usage is TRBJ2-7, with D perhaps matching TRBD2 (6 bases). Trimming removed 4 bases from V and 2 bases from J, with 15 bases in between. CDR3 length equals 14 residues. From germline, CDR1 is SQVTM and CDR2 ANQGSEA. CDR3: CSVGKGGVAYEQYF. The CDR3 DNA reads as TGCAGCGTTGGAAAGGGCGGGGTAGCCTACGAGCAGTACTTC.

The chain has TRBV5-1 and TRBJ1-1, with 7 bases lining up with TRBD1. The germline V gene has CDR1 SGHRS and CDR2 YFSETQ. Unmatched junction bases numbered 9, after V lost 0 bases and J lost 4 bases. CDR3 size: 16 residues. The CDR3: CASSLAFRQGATEAFF. CDR3 DNA sequence: TGCGCCAGCAGCTTGGCGTTTAGACAGGGAGCCACTGAAGCTTTCTTT. Complete variable domain (other parts from reference TRBV5-1 and TRBJ1-1): KAGVTQTPRYLIKTRGQQVTLSCSPISGHRSVSWYQQTPGQGLQFLFEYFSETQRNKGNFPGRFSGRQFSNSRSEMNVSTLELGDSALYLCASSLAFRQGATEAFFGQGTRLTVV.

V and J are TRBV5-1 and TRBJ1-5; D might be TRBD1 (5 bases). CDR1 is SGHRS, CDR2 YFSETQ, per germline. Trimming shortened V by 0 bases and J by 6 bases, and 10 bases separated the two germline ends. The CDR3 sequence is 14 residues long. The CDR3: CASSLGMGLQPQHF. The CDR3 DNA reads as TGCGCCAGCAGCTTGGGGATGGGGCTTCAGCCCCAGCATTTT.

V is TRBV11-2 and J is TRBJ2-1; D is uncertain. This CDR3 comprises 14 residues. Germline CDR1 SGHAT, CDR2 FQNNGV. V was pared by 2 bases and J by 5 bases, with 10 bases between. This CDR3 is CASSLTFRDNEQFF. CDR3 nucleotide sequence: TGTGCCAGCAGCTTAACGTTTCGAGACAATGAGCAGTTCTTC.